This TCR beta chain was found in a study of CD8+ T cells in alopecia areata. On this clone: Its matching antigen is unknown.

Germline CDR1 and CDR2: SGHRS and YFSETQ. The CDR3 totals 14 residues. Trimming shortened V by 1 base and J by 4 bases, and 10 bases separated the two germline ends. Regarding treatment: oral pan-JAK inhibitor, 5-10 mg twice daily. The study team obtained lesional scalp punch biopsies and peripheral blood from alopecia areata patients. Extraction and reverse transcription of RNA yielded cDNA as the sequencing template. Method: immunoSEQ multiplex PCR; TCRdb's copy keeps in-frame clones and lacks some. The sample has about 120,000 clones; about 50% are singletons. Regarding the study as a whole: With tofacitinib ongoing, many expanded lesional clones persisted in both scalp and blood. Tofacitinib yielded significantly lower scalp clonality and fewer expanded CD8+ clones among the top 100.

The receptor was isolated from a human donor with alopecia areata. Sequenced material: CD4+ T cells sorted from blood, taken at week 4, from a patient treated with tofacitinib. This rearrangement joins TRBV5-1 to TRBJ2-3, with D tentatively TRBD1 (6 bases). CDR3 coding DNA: TGCGCCAGCAGCTTGAAAACAGGGCCAGATACGCAGTATTTT. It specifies CASSLKTGPDTQYF.